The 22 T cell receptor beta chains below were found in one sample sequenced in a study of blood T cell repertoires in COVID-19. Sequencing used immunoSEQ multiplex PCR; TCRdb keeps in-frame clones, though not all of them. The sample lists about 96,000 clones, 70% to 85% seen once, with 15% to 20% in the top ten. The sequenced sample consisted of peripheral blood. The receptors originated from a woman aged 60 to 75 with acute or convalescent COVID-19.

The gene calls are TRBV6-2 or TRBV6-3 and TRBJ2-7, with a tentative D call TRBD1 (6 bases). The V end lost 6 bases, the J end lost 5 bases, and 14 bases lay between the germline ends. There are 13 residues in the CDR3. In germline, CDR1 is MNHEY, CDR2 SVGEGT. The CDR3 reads CASSRQVRHEQYF. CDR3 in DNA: TGTGCCAGCAGCAGACAGGTTAGACACGAGCAGTACTTC.

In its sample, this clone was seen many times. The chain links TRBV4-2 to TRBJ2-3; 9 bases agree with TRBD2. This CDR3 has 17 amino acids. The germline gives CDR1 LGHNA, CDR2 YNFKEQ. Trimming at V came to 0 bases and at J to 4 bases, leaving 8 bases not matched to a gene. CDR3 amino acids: CASSQDLLSGGADTQYF. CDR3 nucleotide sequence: TGTGCCAGCAGCCAAGATCTCCTTAGCGGGGGAGCAGATACGCAGTATTTT.

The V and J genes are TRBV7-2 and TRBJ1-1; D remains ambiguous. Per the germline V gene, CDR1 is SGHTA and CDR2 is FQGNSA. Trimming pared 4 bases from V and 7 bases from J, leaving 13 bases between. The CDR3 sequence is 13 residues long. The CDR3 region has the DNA TGTGCCAGCAGCTCTCATGCTAGTGTTGAAGCTTTCTTT. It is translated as CASSSHASVEAFF.

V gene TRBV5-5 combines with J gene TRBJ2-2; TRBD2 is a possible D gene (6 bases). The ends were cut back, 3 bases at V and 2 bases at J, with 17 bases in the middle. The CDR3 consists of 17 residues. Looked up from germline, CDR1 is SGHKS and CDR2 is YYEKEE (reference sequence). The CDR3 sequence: CASSSLGGGTNTGELFF. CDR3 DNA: TGTGCCAGCAGCTCTCTCGGGGGTGGAACTAACACCGGGGAGCTGTTTTTT.

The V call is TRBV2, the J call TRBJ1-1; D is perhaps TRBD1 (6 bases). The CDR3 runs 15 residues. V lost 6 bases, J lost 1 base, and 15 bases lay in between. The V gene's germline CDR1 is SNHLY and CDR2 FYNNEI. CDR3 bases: TGTGCCAGCAGGGATTTGACAGGAACGAACACTGAAGCTTTCTTT. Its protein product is CASRDLTGTNTEAFF.

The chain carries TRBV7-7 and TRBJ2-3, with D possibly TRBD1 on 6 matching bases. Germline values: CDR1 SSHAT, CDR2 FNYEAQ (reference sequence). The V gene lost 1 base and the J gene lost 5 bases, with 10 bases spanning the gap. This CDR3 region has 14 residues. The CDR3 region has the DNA TGTGCCAGCAGCTTAGGGCTACAGGGAGATACGCAGTATTTT. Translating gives CASSLGLQGDTQYF.

The CDR3 sequence: CASTLRRGGPKIYNEQFF. The CDR3 DNA reads as TGTGCCAGCACCCTTCGGCGGGGGGGCCCTAAAATCTACAATGAGCAGTTCTTC. This chain links TRBV28 with TRBJ2-1; 9 bases line up with TRBD2. This CDR3 spans 18 amino acids. Looked up from germline, CDR1 is MDHEN and CDR2 is SYDVKM. The J segment lost 3 bases and the V segment lost 7 bases, leaving 16 bases of the junction unmatched. The variable domain in full, completed from reference TRBV28 and TRBJ2-1, reads DVKVTQSSRYLVKRTGEKVFLECVQDMDHENMFWYRQDPGLGLRLIYFSYDVKMKEKGDIPEGYSVSREKKERFSLILESASTNQTSMYLCASTLRRGGPKIYNEQFFGPGTRLTVL.

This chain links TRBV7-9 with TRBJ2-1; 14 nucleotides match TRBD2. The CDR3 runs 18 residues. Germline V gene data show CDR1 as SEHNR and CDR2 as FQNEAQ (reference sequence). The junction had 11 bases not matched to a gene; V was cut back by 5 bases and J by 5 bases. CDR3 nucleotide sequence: TGTGCCAGCAGCCGCGAAATATTGACTAGCGGGGGGGACAATGAGCAGTTCTTC. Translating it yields CASSREILTSGGDNEQFF.

The CDR3 spells CASSLVLRFTDTQYF. CDR3 in DNA: TGTGCCAGCAGCTTAGTTCTGAGGTTTACAGATACGCAGTATTTT. The chain combines TRBV7-2 with TRBJ2-3; D is undetermined. Germline assignment: CDR1 SGHTA and CDR2 FQGNSA. V was trimmed by 1 base and J by 3 bases, leaving 11 bases between them. The CDR3 runs to 15 residues.

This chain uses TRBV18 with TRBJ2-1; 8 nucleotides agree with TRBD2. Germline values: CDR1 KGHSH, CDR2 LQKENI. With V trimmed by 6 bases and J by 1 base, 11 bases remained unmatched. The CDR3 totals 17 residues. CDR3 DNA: TGTGCCAGCTCTCTCAATAGCGGGGCCGGATCCTACAATGAGCAGTTCTTC. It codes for CASSLNSGAGSYNEQFF.

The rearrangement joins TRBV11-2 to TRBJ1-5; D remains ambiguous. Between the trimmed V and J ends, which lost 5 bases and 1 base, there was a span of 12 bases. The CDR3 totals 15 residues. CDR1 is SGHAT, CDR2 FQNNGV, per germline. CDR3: CASSPALGSNQPQHF. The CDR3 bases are TGTGCCAGCAGCCCCGCTCTCGGGAGCAATCAGCCCCAGCATTTT.

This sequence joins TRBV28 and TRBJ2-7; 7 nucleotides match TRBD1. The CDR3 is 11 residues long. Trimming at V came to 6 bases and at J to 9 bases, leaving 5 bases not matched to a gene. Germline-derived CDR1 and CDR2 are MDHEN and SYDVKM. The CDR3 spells CASSIAGGQYF. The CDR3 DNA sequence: TGTGCCAGCAGCATCGCAGGGGGGCAGTACTTC.

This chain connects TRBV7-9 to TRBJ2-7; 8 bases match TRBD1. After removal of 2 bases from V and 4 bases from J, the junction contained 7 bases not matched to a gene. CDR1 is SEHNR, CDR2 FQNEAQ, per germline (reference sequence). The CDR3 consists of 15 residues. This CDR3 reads CASSLRTGTGYEQYF. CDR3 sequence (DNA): TGTGCCAGCAGCTTAAGAACCGGGACAGGTTACGAGCAGTACTTC. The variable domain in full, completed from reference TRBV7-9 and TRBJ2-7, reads DTGVSQNPRHKITKRGQNVTFRCDPISEHNRLYWYRQTLGQGPEFLTYFQNEAQLEKSRLLSDRFSAERPKGSFSTLEIQRTEQGDSAMYLCASSLRTGTGYEQYFGPGTRLTVT.

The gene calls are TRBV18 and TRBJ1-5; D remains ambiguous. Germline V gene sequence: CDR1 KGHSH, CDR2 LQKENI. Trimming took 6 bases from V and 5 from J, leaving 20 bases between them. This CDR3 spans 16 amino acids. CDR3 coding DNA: TGTGCCAGCTCGTCGGGTTCTTCAATGGATCATCAGCCCCAGCATTTT. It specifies CASSSGSSMDHQPQHF.

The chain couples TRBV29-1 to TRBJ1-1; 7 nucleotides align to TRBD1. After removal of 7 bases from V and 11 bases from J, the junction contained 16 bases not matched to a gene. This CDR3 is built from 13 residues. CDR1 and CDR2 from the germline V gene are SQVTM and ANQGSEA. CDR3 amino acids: CSALRGTVPSAFF. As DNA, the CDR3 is TGCAGCGCCCTGAGGGGGACAGTGCCCTCGGCTTTCTTT.

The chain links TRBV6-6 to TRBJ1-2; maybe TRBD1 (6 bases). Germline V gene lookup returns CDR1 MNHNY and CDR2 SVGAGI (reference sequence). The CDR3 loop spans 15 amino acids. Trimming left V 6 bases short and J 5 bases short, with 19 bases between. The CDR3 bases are TGTGCCAGCAGCTTCTTGTGGGGGGGCGATTATGGCTACACCTTC. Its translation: CASSFLWGGDYGYTF.

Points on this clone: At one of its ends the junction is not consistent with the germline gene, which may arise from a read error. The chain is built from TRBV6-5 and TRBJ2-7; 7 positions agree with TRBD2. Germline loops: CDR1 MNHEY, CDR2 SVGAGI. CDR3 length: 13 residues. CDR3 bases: TGTGCCAGCAATTACCAGCGGGGCGGAGAGCAGTACTTC. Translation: CASNYQRGGEQYF.

The DNA of the CDR3 is TGTGCCAGCAGCTACAGGGTTCACTATGGCTACACCTTC. Translated: CASSYRVHYGYTF. The genes are TRBV7-6 and TRBJ1-2, with D possibly TRBD1 on 6 matching bases. This CDR3 region has 13 residues. Trimming cost V 4 bases and J 3 bases, with 9 bases left between them. The germline gives CDR1 SGHVS, CDR2 FNYEAQ.

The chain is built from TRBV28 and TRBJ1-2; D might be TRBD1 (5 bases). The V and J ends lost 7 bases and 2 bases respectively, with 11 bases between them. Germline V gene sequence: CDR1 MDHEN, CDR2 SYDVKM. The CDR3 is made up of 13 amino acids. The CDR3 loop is CASTSDRNYGYTF. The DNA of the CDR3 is TGTGCCAGCACCTCAGACAGAAACTATGGCTACACCTTC.

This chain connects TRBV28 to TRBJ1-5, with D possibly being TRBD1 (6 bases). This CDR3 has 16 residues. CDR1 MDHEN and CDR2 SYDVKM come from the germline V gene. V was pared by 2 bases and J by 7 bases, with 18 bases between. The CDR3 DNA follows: TGTGCCAGCAGTTTACTACAGGGATTCTTGGAACAGCCCCAGCATTTT. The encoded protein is CASSLLQGFLEQPQHF.

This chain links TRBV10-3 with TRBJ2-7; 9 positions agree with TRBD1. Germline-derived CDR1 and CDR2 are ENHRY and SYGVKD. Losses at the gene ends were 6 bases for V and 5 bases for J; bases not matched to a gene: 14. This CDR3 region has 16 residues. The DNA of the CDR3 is TGTGCCATCAGGAGGGGGATATTGGACAGGGGCCACGAGCAGTACTTC. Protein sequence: CAIRRGILDRGHEQYF.

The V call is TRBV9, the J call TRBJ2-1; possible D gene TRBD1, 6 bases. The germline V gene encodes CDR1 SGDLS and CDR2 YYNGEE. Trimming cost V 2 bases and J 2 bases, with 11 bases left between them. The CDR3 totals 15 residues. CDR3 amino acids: CASSVTGWAYNEQFF. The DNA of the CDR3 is TGTGCCAGCAGCGTCACAGGGTGGGCCTACAATGAGCAGTTCTTC.